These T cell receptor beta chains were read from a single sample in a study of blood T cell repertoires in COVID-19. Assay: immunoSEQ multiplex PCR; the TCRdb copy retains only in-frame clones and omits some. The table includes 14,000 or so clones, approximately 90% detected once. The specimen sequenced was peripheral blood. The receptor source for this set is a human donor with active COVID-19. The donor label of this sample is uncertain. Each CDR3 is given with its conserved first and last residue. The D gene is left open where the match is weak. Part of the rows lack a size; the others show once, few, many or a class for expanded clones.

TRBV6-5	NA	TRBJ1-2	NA	TGTGCCAGCAGTCAGGGGAATGGCTACACCTTC	CASSQGNGYTF
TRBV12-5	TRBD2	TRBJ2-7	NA	TGTGCTAGTGGTTTGGTAGGGACTAGCGGGGGAATATACGAGCAGTACTTC	CASGLVGTSGGIYEQYF
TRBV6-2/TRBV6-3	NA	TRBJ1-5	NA	TGTGCCAGCAGTTACTCGACAGCCGAAATCAATCAGCCCCAGCATTTT	CASSYSTAEINQPQHF
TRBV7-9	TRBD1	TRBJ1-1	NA	TGTGCCAGCAGCCCCCGGGGCGGACAGGTGGGGGAATTT	CASSPRGGQVGEF
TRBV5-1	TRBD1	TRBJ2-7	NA	TGCGCCAGCAGCTTGGTTGGACAGGGTAATAACGAGCAGTACTTC	CASSLVGQGNNEQYF
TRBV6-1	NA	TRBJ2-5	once	TGTGCCAGCAGTGATCAGGGGCCCCAGGAGACCCAGTACTTC	CASSDQGPQETQYF
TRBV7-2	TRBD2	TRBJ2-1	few	TGTGCCAGCAGCCCCTCCCCTACTAGCGGGCCAGACTACAATGAGCAGTTCTTC	CASSPSPTSGPDYNEQFF
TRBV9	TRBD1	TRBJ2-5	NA	TGTGCCAGCAGCCTAGGGGACAGGGGAAGGTATGGCGAGACCCAGTACTTC	CASSLGDRGRYGETQYF
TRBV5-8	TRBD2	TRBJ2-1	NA	TGTGCCAGCAGCTTCCCGGGTAGCGGGTCTTTTGAGCAGTTCTTC	CASSFPGSGSFEQFF
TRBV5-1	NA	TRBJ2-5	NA	TGCGCCAGCAGCTTTTCCCCAGGCCAAGAGACCCAGTACTTC	CASSFSPGQETQYF
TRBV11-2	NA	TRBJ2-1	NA	TGTGCCAGCAGCTTATCGGCCGGGAGTTCCAATGAGCAGTTCTTC	CASSLSAGSSNEQFF
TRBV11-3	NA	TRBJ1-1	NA	TGTGCCAGCAGCTTAGATCTAGGCAGGAACACTGAAGCTTTCTTT	CASSLDLGRNTEAFF
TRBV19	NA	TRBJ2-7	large	TGTGCCAGTAGTATTCCCGGGGGTGTCGACGAGCAGTACTTC	CASSIPGGVDEQYF
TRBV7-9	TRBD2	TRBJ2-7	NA	TGTGCCAGCAGCCAGTCCGGGACTAGCGGGGGACCCTACGAGCAGTACTTC	CASSQSGTSGGPYEQYF
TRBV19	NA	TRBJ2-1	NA	TGTGCCAGTAGTATCCGGGGGGCAGGGTTCGTTGAGCAGTTCTTC	CASSIRGAGFVEQFF
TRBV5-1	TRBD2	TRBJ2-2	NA	TGCGCCAGCAGCTTGTTCGGGAGGGACGGACTCGACACCGGGGAGCTGTTTTTT	CASSLFGRDGLDTGELFF
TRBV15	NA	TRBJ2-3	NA	TGTGCCACCAGCTCGGGACATTTCACAGATACGCAGTATTTT	CATSSGHFTDTQYF
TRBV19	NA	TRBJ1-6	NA	TGTGCCACCCAGGACAGCGCTTATTCACCCCTCCACTTT	CATQDSAYSPLHF
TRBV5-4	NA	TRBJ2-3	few	TGTGCCAGCAGCTTCGTGCAGGGGTGGGCAGATACGCAGTATTTT	CASSFVQGWADTQYF
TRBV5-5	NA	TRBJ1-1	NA	TGTGCCAGCAGCTTGCAGGGATTAGGGAACACTGAAGCTTTCTTT	CASSLQGLGNTEAFF
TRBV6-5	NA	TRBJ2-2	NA	TGTGCCAGCAGTCGAGGATCGAACACCGGGGAGCTGTTTTTT	CASSRGSNTGELFF
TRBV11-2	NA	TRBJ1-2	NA	TGTGCCAGCAGCTTCCCGCGCCAAGCTAACTATGGCTACACCTTC	CASSFPRQANYGYTF
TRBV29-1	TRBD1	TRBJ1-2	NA	TGCAGCGTTGAAGATCCGAATGGGTGGGACAGGGTTTTGGGCTACACCTTC	CSVEDPNGWDRVLGYTF
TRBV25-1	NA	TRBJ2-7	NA	TGTGCCAGCAGGGCCCGTGAGCGTCAGTACTTC	CASRARERQYF
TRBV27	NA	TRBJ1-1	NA	TGTGCCAGCACCTCTAACAGATTGAACACTGAAGCTTTCTTT	CASTSNRLNTEAFF
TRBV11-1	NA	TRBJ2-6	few	TGTGCCAGCAGCGATCGGGGTGTAGGGGCCAACGTCCTGACTTTC	CASSDRGVGANVLTF
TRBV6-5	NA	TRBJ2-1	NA	TGTGCCAGCAGGGGAAGGGGGATCTACAATGAGCAGTTCTTC	CASRGRGIYNEQFF